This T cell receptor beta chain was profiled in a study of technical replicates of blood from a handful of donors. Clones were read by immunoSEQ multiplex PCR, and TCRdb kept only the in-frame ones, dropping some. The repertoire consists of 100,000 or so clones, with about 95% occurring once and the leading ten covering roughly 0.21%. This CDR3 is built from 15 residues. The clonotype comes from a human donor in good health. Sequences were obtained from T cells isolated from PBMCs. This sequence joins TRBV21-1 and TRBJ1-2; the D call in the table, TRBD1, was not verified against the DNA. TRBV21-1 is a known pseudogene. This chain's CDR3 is CASRDRAPCPFGYTF. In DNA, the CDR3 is TGTGCCAGCAGGGACAGGGCTCCGTGCCCATTCGGCTACACCTTC.